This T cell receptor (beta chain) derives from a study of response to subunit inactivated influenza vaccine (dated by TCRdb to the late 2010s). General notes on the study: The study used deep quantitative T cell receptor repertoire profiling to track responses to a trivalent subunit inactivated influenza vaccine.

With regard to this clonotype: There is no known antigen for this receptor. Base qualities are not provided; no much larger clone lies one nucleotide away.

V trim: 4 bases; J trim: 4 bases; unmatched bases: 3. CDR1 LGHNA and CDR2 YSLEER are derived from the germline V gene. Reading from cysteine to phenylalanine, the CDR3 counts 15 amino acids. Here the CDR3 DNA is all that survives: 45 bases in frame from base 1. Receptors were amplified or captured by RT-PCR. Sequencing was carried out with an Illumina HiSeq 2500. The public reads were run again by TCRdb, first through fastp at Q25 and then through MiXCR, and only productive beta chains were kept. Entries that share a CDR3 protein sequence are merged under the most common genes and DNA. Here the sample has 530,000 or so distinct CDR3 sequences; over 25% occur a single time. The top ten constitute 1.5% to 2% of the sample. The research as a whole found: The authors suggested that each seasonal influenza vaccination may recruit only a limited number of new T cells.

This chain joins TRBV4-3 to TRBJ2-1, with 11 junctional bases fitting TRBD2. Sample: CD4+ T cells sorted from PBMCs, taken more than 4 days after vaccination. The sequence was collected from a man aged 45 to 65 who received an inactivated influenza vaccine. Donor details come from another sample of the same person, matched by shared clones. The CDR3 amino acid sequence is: CASSPSGGWYNEQFF. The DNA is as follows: TGCGCCAGCAGCCCTAGCGGGGGGTGGTACAATGAGCAGTTCTTC.